These 14 T cell receptor beta chains were all obtained from the same sample, sequenced in a study of blood T cells in healthy people across ages. It was with a sample-barcoded 5' primer and a J-beta primer mix that a second PCR of about 6 to 11 cycles was run. TCRdb used MiXCR to reprocess the 5' RACE reads, holding one entry per CDR3 protein. The table has hundreds of thousands of distinct CDR3 sequences, under 65% seen once; the top ten hold over 30%. Sequenced: blood. The receptors stem from a man aged 55 to 70 in good health.

This clonotype was detected once. The chain is built from TRBV5-1 and TRBJ2-5; TRBD1 matches at 9 bases. The trim removed 4 bases at V and 5 bases at J, leaving 9 bases unmatched. This CDR3 has 15 amino acids. Germline assignment: CDR1 SGHRS and CDR2 YFSETQ. The CDR3 spells CASSPGTGHSETQYF. DNA for the CDR3: TGCGCCAGCAGCCCCGGGACAGGGCATTCGGAGACCCAGTACTTC. Looking up the rest from reference TRBV5-1 and TRBJ2-5 gives the full variable domain: KAGVTQTPRYLIKTRGQQVTLSCSPISGHRSVSWYQQTPGQGLQFLFEYFSETQRNKGNFPGRFSGRQFSNSRSEMNVSTLELGDSALYLCASSPGTGHSETQYFGPGTRLLVL.

The chain employs TRBV25-1 and TRBJ2-5, with D tentatively TRBD2 (6 bases). V lost 6 bases and J 2 bases, leaving 10 bases between the germline ends. The CDR3 length is 13 residues. Germline V gene sequence: CDR1 MGHDK, CDR2 SYGVNS. The CDR3 sequence is CASRMGGQETQYF. Written as DNA, the CDR3 is TGTGCCAGCAGGATGGGGGGACAAGAGACCCAGTACTTC.

The rearrangement joins TRBV4-2 to TRBJ2-3; TRBD1 aligns across 10 bases. The CDR3 has 14 amino acids. The germline CDR1 and CDR2 sequences are LGHNA and YNFKEQ. V shed 4 bases, J shed 7 bases, and the junction held 5 bases outside the gene matches. The DNA of the CDR3 is TGTGCCAGCAGCCGGGACAGGGGAGGGAATACGCAGTATTTT. This encodes CASSRDRGGNTQYF.

The rearrangement links TRBV20-1 to TRBJ2-5, with unresolved D. With 3 bases removed from V and 5 bases from J, the gap between germline ends came to 10 bases. Germline loops: CDR1 DFQATT, CDR2 SNEGSKA (reference sequence). There are 12 residues in the CDR3. Here the CDR3 reads CSARPTAETQYF. CDR3 sequence (DNA): TGCAGTGCTAGGCCCACAGCGGAGACCCAGTACTTC.

The chain has TRBV7-9 and TRBJ2-4; D call uncertain. CDR3 length: 15 amino acids. Germline V gene data show CDR1 as SEHNR and CDR2 as FQNEAQ (reference sequence). Trimming cost V 0 bases and J 0 bases, with 6 bases left between them. CDR3 in DNA: TGTGCCAGCAGCTTAGCGGAGCTAGCCAAAAACATTCAGTACTTC. This sequence encodes CASSLAELAKNIQYF.

This clonotype was detected a few times. This chain links TRBV7-2 with TRBJ2-1; weak D call: TRBD2 (5 bases). V was cut by 8 bases and J by 4 bases, with 9 bases left in between. CDR3 length equals 12 residues. Germline CDR1 SGHTA, CDR2 FQGNSA. The CDR3 DNA sequence: TGTGCCAGCGGCCCGGGGTACAATGAGCAGTTCTTC. Encoded protein: CASGPGYNEQFF.

Ten or more counts support this clonotype. The chain combines TRBV25-1 with TRBJ2-3; D ambiguous. CDR1 is MGHDK and CDR2 is SYGVNS in the germline V gene. CDR3 size: 14 residues. V lost 3 bases and J lost 5, with 12 bases in between. For the CDR3, the DNA is TGTGCCAGCAGTGATTTGGTAGCTGTAGATACGCAGTATTTT. This encodes CASSDLVAVDTQYF.

The chain employs TRBV4-2 and TRBJ1-4; perhaps TRBD1 as D (6 bases). The CDR3 loop spans 16 amino acids. Germline V CDR1 and CDR2: LGHNA, YNFKEQ. Trimming removed 1 base from V and 10 bases from J, with 19 bases in between. The CDR3 nucleotides are TGTGCCAGCAGCCAAGGAAACCGGGGGGGGCTAGGAAAACTGTTTTTT. This codes for CASSQGNRGGLGKLFF.

This chain links TRBV20-1 with TRBJ2-3; D could derive from TRBD1 or TRBD2 (5 bases each). Between the trimmed V and J ends, which lost 5 bases and 2 bases, there was a span of 14 bases. Germline V lookup: CDR1 DFQATT, CDR2 SNEGSKA (reference sequence). This CDR3 contains 14 residues. This CDR3 is CSAPPGGSTDTQYF. The CDR3 region has the DNA TGCAGTGCTCCCCCTGGGGGTTCCACAGATACGCAGTATTTT.

V is TRBV4-1 and J is TRBJ2-2; D is unresolved. CDR3 length equals 17 residues. V lost 0 bases to trimming and J lost 2 bases, with 13 bases between them. The germline V gene encodes CDR1 MGHRA and CDR2 YSYEKL. CDR3 in DNA: TGCGCCAGCAGCCAAGATGGCCGCCCGCGAAACACCGGGGAGCTGTTTTTT. As protein: CASSQDGRPRNTGELFF.

The chain employs TRBV6-5 and TRBJ2-1; TRBD2 matches 8 bases. The CDR3 consists of 14 residues. Germline V CDR1 and CDR2: MNHEY, SVGAGI. After removal of 4 bases from V and 7 bases from J, the junction contained 6 bases not matched to a gene. This chain's CDR3 is CASSFGGAWNEQFF. CDR3 sequence (DNA): TGTGCCAGCAGTTTCGGGGGGGCGTGGAATGAGCAGTTCTTC.

This clonotype was observed a few times. V is TRBV6-1 and J is TRBJ2-7; 7 nucleotides line up with TRBD1. The V gene's germline CDR1 is MNHNS and CDR2 SASEGT. The CDR3 has 14 amino acids. Trimming cost V 8 bases and J 6 bases; bases outside gene matches: 13. The CDR3 here is CASHVRDRVGEQYF. The CDR3 DNA reads as TGTGCCAGCCACGTTCGTGACAGGGTAGGCGAGCAGTACTTC.

In its sample, this clonotype was seen a few times. The genes are TRBV20-1 and TRBJ1-2; a weak D match, TRBD1 (5 bases). The germline CDR1 and CDR2 sequences are DFQATT and SNEGSKA (reference sequence). The CDR3 is 13 residues long. The ends were cut back, 6 bases at V and 4 bases at J, with 15 bases in the middle. The CDR3 loop reads CSAPGRGTYGYTF. DNA of the CDR3: TGCAGTGCACCGGGACGAGGGACCTATGGCTACACCTTC.

This sequence joins TRBV27 and TRBJ2-5, with D unresolved. CDR1 is MNHEY, CDR2 SMNVEV, per germline (reference sequence). V was shortened by 6 bases and J by 2 bases, with 13 bases between the two germline ends. This CDR3 has 14 amino acids. The CDR3 bases are TGTGCCAGCAGCGAAATTACTTCTCAAGAGACCCAGTACTTC. Its protein product is CASSEITSQETQYF.